The 2 T cell receptor beta chains given below trace back to one sample, sequenced in a study of T-cell memory formation after mild COVID-19. Each CDR3 protein gets one entry after TCRdb re-called the 5' RACE reads with MiXCR. The sample has approximately 570,000 distinct CDR3 sequences; over 15% are singletons. Sequencing was performed on PBMCs or a T cell subset sorted from them (not recorded which). The receptors derive from an adult woman who had mild COVID-19 (a few samples of this study predate the infection). Cell type and time point are not known.

This clonotype was seen more than once but under ten times. J is TRBJ2-2 and V is TRBV6-6; D is tentatively TRBD1 or TRBD2 (6 bases each). V was clipped by 7 bases and J by 4 bases, with 22 bases between them. The CDR3 runs 17 residues. CDR1 MNHNY and CDR2 SVGAGI come from the germline V gene (reference sequence). The CDR3 region is CASTTGGSGASTGELFF. The DNA of the CDR3 is TGTGCCAGCACCACGGGCGGGTCGGGGGCTAGCACCGGGGAGCTGTTTTTT.

This clonotype showed up many times. The V gene is TRBV5-1, the J gene TRBJ2-1; 10 positions match TRBD2. The CDR3 runs to 16 residues. From germline, CDR1 is SGHRS and CDR2 YFSETQ. J gave up 2 bases and V 4 bases, and 6 bases lay outside the gene matches. The CDR3 DNA is TGCGCCAGCAGCCGTGAAGCGGGGGGGACCTACAATGAGCAGTTCTTC. This sequence encodes CASSREAGGTYNEQFF.